Detailed here is one T cell receptor (beta chain). The data belong to a study of CD8+ T cells in alopecia areata. It was cDNA, reverse transcribed from extracted RNA, that served as the sequencing template. TCRdb's table, derived via immunoSEQ multiplex PCR, lists solely in-frame clones and lacks some. The data hold around 140,000 clones, with 86% observed a single time. Treatment here: oral pan-JAK inhibitor, 5-10 mg twice daily. The CDR3 contains 13 residues. V lost 7 bases, J lost 7 bases, and 17 bases lay in between. Germline values: CDR1 SNHLY, CDR2 FYNNEI. The chain employs TRBV2 and TRBJ2-7; tentatively, D is TRBD1 or TRBD2 (6 bases each). This TCR was recovered from a human donor with alopecia areata. The sample was CD8+ T cells sorted from blood, taken at week 4, from a patient treated with tofacitinib. In nucleotides, the CDR3 is TGTGCCAGCACCCCGGGACACGCGGGGGAGCAGTACTTC. Its protein is CASTPGHAGEQYF.